One sample yielded the 17 T cell receptor beta chains listed below, sequenced in a study of cytomegalovirus exposure and HLA in healthy donors. Use of 60 Vbeta and 13 Jbeta primers characterized the PCR. Produced via immunoSEQ multiplex PCR; TCRdb's table is partial and in-frame only. This sample carries about 160,000 clones, 82% of them seen once, and the ten largest clones take 8.5%. Sequenced: PBMCs. The receptors stem from a male donor in good health and CMV-seropositive.

J is TRBJ1-2 and V is TRBV5-1, with 10 bases lining up with TRBD1. The CDR3 runs to 13 residues. Germline assignment: CDR1 SGHRS and CDR2 YFSETQ. Trimming cost V 3 bases and J 8 bases; bases outside gene matches: 4. The CDR3 reads CASSSTGGGGYTF. The CDR3 DNA follows: TGCGCCAGCAGCTCGACAGGGGGCGGGGGCTACACCTTC.

This clone was found once. V is TRBV6-5 and J is TRBJ2-7; maybe TRBD1 (9 bases). This CDR3 region has 15 residues. Trimming pared 7 bases from V and 7 bases from J, leaving 23 bases between. CDR1 and CDR2 (germline): MNHEY, SVGAGI. The CDR3 loop is CASTSTGTGTREQYF. The CDR3, as DNA: TGTGCCAGCACTAGTACTGGGACAGGGACTAGAGAGCAGTACTTC.

This clone was counted a few times. The chain combines TRBV10-3 with TRBJ1-2; the match to TRBD1 covers 7 bases. V gave up 5 bases and J gave up 6 bases; unmatched junction bases: 6. CDR1 is ENHRY, CDR2 SYGVKD, per germline. The length of the CDR3 is 13 residues. CDR3 DNA sequence: TGTGCCATCAGTCGGACAGGCCAGGATGGCTACACCTTC. Amino acid sequence: CAISRTGQDGYTF.

The V and J genes are TRBV19 and TRBJ2-1; D call uncertain. The CDR3 has 13 residues. The germline gives CDR1 LNHDA, CDR2 SQIVND (reference sequence). V was shortened by 3 bases and J by 3 bases, with 6 bases between the two germline ends. The CDR3 loop is CASSMVSYNEQFF. CDR3 coding DNA: TGTGCCAGTAGTATGGTCAGCTACAATGAGCAGTTCTTC.

Here the CDR3 DNA reads TGCGCCAGCAGCGTGGAGGGGGCGCGGAGGGACACTGAAGCTTTCTTT. Translation gives CASSVEGARRDTEAFF. V and J are TRBV5-1 and TRBJ1-1, with 7 bases aligning to TRBD1. Germline CDR1 and CDR2: SGHRS and YFSETQ. The CDR3 is 16 amino acids. The trim removed 4 bases at V and 3 bases at J, leaving 12 bases unmatched.

This chain links TRBV6-5 with TRBJ2-1, with 9 bases aligning to TRBD2. V shed 6 bases and J 3 bases; nucleotides not matched to a gene: 6. This CDR3 is built from 15 residues. Per the germline V gene, CDR1 is MNHEY and CDR2 is SVGAGI. The CDR3 sequence is CASSFSGSYYNEQFF. CDR3 in DNA: TGTGCCAGCAGCTTTAGCGGGAGTTACTACAATGAGCAGTTCTTC.

CDR3 sequence (DNA): TGTGCCAGCAGTTACAAAGGACAGCTTGGCGAGACCCAGTACTTC. Its translation is CASSYKGQLGETQYF. The chain combines TRBV6-5 with TRBJ2-5; tentative D call: TRBD1 (6 bases). V lost 2 bases and J lost 5, with 15 bases in between. Germline V gene sequence: CDR1 MNHEY, CDR2 SVGAGI. There are 15 residues in the CDR3.

The rearrangement links TRBV6-5 to TRBJ2-3, with 12 bases aligning to TRBD2. Germline V gene lookup returns CDR1 MNHEY and CDR2 SVGAGI. The CDR3 has 16 amino acids. V gave up 0 bases and J gave up 4 bases; unmatched junction bases: 2. CDR3 in amino acids: CASSYSLAGGADTQYF. The CDR3 nucleotides read TGTGCCAGCAGTTACTCACTAGCGGGGGGTGCAGATACGCAGTATTTT.

This clone was detected once. The chain recombines TRBV27 with TRBJ2-7; 10 bases are a match to TRBD1. CDR3 length: 15 amino acids. Germline CDR1 and CDR2: MNHEY and SMNVEV (reference sequence). V lost 5 bases and J lost 2; bases outside the gene matches: 6. For the CDR3, the DNA is TGTGCCAGCAGTCCTATCGGGACAGGGGCCTACGAGCAGTACTTC. Translating gives CASSPIGTGAYEQYF.

V is TRBV10-3 and J is TRBJ1-4; TRBD1 matches at 10 bases. In germline, CDR1 is ENHRY, CDR2 SYGVKD. CDR3 size: 14 residues. Germline trimming cut 4 bases from V and 5 bases from J; bases unmatched to any gene: 1. CDR3 nucleotide sequence: TGTGCCATCAGTGGGACAGGGGGAAATGAAAAACTGTTTTTT. Translation: CAISGTGGNEKLFF.

V gene TRBV18 combines with J gene TRBJ1-1; D call uncertain. The CDR3 loop spans 12 amino acids. Germline V gene sequence: CDR1 KGHSH, CDR2 LQKENI. With 8 bases removed from V and 4 bases from J, the gap between germline ends came to 11 bases. This CDR3 reads CASRLEATEAFF. The CDR3 nucleotides read TGTGCCAGCCGCCTGGAGGCCACTGAAGCTTTCTTT.

There are a few counts of this clone. The chain is built from TRBV5-1 and TRBJ2-1; 14 bases are a match to TRBD2. Per germline, CDR1 SGHRS and CDR2 YFSETQ. J was trimmed by 9 bases and V by 4 bases; bases with no gene match: 9. The CDR3 is 16 residues long. CDR3 loop: CASSLLTSGGAGEQFF. The CDR3 bases are TGCGCCAGCAGCCTACTGACTAGCGGGGGGGCAGGTGAGCAGTTCTTC.

The rearrangement joins TRBV6-5 to TRBJ2-3; TRBD2 agrees at 10 bases. Germline values: CDR1 MNHEY, CDR2 SVGAGI. J lost 6 bases, V lost 2 bases, and 8 bases had no gene match. The CDR3 spans 16 residues. CDR3 loop: CASSYARAGGPDTQYF. CDR3 coding DNA: TGTGCCAGCAGTTACGCCAGAGCGGGAGGGCCGGATACGCAGTATTTT.

V is TRBV7-8 and J is TRBJ2-2, with D possibly TRBD2 on 5 matching bases. The V end was cut by 2 bases, the J end by 5 bases, with 9 bases between. The germline V gene encodes CDR1 SGHVS and CDR2 FQNEAQ. The CDR3 loop spans 14 amino acids. CDR3 in amino acids: CASSLMTGTGELFF. Written as DNA, the CDR3 is TGTGCCAGCAGCTTAATGACGGGAACCGGGGAGCTGTTTTTT.

The chain links TRBV5-4 to TRBJ1-2, with a tentative D call TRBD1 (6 bases). The V and J ends lost 4 bases and 3 bases respectively, with 19 bases between them. Germline CDR1 reads SGHNT; CDR2 reads YYREEE (reference sequence). The CDR3 is 16 amino acids. CDR3 DNA sequence: TGTGCCAGCAGCAGGGAAAACAGGGTCAGATACTATGGCTACACCTTC. Translation: CASSRENRVRYYGYTF.

This clone was counted a few times. The chain is built from TRBV2 and TRBJ1-4; possible D gene TRBD1, 6 bases. The length of the CDR3 is 13 residues. V was pared by 6 bases and J by 8 bases, with 13 bases between. Germline V gene sequence: CDR1 SNHLY, CDR2 FYNNEI. The chain's CDR3 is CASRFPGQEKLFF. For the CDR3, the DNA is TGTGCCAGCAGATTCCCGGGACAAGAAAAACTGTTTTTT.

This clone was counted between two and nine times. The chain employs TRBV13 and TRBJ2-7; no clear D gene. Germline V gene data show CDR1 as PRHDT and CDR2 as FYEKMQ (reference sequence). The CDR3 has 14 amino acids. Trimming shortened V by 3 bases and J by 2 bases, and 11 bases separated the two germline ends. The CDR3 DNA reads TGTGCCAGCAGCTTGGCCGCGAGCGCCTACGAGCAGTACTTC. This codes for CASSLAASAYEQYF.